This passage covers 9 T cell receptor beta chains from one sample sequenced in a study of blood T cell repertoires in COVID-19. Sequencing was performed with immunoSEQ multiplex PCR; in TCRdb, only in-frame clones are kept and a portion is missing. This repertoire shows about 110,000 clones, about three quarters found once; its top ten account for 4% to 5.5%. Specimen: peripheral blood. The receptor source for this set is a human donor in a cohort sampled during active or convalescent COVID-19.

This clone came up once. The J gene is TRBJ2-1, the V gene TRBV9; 9 bases match TRBD1. Germline CDR1 SGDLS, CDR2 YYNGEE. Trimming at V came to 2 bases and at J to 8 bases, leaving 11 bases not matched to a gene. The CDR3 is 16 amino acids. CDR3 bases: TGTGCCAGCAGCGTGGCCATCTCACAGGGGGCCGATGAGCAGTTCTTC. Translating it yields CASSVAISQGADEQFF.

This sequence joins TRBV7-2 and TRBJ2-2; D uncertain. This CDR3 has 14 amino acids. From germline, CDR1 is SGHTA and CDR2 FQGNSA. Trimming took off 1 base at V and 2 bases at J, with 5 bases between the two ends. The CDR3 DNA reads TGTGCCAGCAGCTTAGGGCTTAACACCGGGGAGCTGTTTTTT. Amino acid sequence: CASSLGLNTGELFF.

This chain connects TRBV6-5 to TRBJ2-5; TRBD1 matches 8 bases. Germline loops: CDR1 MNHEY, CDR2 SVGAGI. The CDR3 has 13 amino acids. V was clipped by 5 bases and J by 3 bases; unmatched bases: 2. CDR3 bases: TGTGCCAGCAGTAGGACAGGGAAAGAGACCCAGTACTTC. It encodes CASSRTGKETQYF.

The V call is TRBV11-2, the J call TRBJ2-5; no reliable D call. Between the trimmed V and J ends, which lost 5 bases and 1 base, there was a span of 17 bases. Looked up from germline, CDR1 is SGHAT and CDR2 is FQNNGV. The CDR3 length is 16 residues. CDR3 coding DNA: TGTGCCAGCAGCCGACTTTACGGAGAAATCCAAGAGACCCAGTACTTC. Protein sequence: CASSRLYGEIQETQYF.

The chain links TRBV29-1 to TRBJ2-1, with 9 bases identical to TRBD2. This CDR3 spans 16 amino acids. In germline, CDR1 is SQVTM, CDR2 ANQGSEA. Losses at the gene ends were 4 bases for V and 7 bases for J; bases not matched to a gene: 14. CDR3 nucleotide sequence: TGCAGCGTTGTCTTCTGGCGGGAGGGCTCAAGGAATGAGCAGTTCTTC. It encodes CSVVFWREGSRNEQFF.

J is TRBJ1-6 and V is TRBV27; the match to TRBD1 covers 8 bases. The germline CDR1 and CDR2 sequences are MNHEY and SMNVEV (reference sequence). J was trimmed by 1 base and V by 5 bases; bases with no gene match: 4. The CDR3 consists of 16 residues. DNA of the CDR3: TGTGCCAGCAGTCCACAGGGGGGTTCCTATAATTCACCCCTCCACTTT. This encodes CASSPQGGSYNSPLHF.

This chain joins TRBV5-1 and TRBJ1-1; tentatively, D is TRBD1 (5 bases). The CDR3 length is 12 residues. Trimming took off 8 bases at V and 1 base at J, with 9 bases between the two ends. Germline assignment: CDR1 SGHRS and CDR2 YFSETQ. The CDR3 bases are TGCGCCAGTGGGACTCAGAACACTGAAGCTTTCTTT. As protein: CASGTQNTEAFF.

V and J are TRBV24-1 and TRBJ2-2; TRBD1 is a possible D gene (7 bases). CDR1 is KGHDR, CDR2 SFDVKD, per germline. The CDR3 consists of 17 residues. Trimming cost V 3 bases and J 5 bases, with 18 bases left between them. CDR3 coding DNA: TGTGCCACCAGTGATCGTTTGCGGGACAGTCTGACCGGGGAGCTGTTTTTT. Its protein is CATSDRLRDSLTGELFF.

The J gene is TRBJ2-6, the V gene TRBV19, with D tentatively TRBD1 (6 bases). Between the trimmed V and J ends, which lost 5 bases and 4 bases, there was a span of 12 bases. The CDR3 is made up of 15 amino acids. The V gene's germline CDR1 is LNHDA and CDR2 SQIVND (reference sequence). DNA of the CDR3: TGTGCCAGTAGTGTCACAGGGTCAGGGGCCAACGTCCTGACTTTC. Translating it yields CASSVTGSGANVLTF.